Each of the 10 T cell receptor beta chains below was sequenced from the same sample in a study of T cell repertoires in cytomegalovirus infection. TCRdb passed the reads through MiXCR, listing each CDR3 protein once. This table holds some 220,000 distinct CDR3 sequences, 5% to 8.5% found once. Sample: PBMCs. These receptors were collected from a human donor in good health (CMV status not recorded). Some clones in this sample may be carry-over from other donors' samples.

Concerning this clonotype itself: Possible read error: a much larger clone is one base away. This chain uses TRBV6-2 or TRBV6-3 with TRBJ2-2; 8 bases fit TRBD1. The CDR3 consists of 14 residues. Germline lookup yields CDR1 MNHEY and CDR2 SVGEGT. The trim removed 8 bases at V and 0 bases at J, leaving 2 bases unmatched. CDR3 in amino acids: CASRQGPNTGELFF. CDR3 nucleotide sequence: TGTGCCAGCCGACAGGGGCCGAACACCGGGGAGCTGTTTTTT.

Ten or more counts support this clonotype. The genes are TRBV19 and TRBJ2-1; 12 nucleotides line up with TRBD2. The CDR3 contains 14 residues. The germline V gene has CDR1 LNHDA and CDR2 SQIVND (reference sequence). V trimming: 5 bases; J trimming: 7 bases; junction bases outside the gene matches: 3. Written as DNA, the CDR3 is TGTGCCAGTAGTCCCGGGACTAGCGGGAATGAGCAGTTCTTC. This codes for CASSPGTSGNEQFF.

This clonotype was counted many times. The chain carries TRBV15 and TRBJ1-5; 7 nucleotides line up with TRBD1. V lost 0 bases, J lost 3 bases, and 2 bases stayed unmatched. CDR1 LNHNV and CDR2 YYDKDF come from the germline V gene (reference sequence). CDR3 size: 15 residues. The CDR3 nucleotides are TGTGCCACCAGCAGAGAACAGGGGAACAATCAGCCCCAGCATTTT. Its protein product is CATSREQGNNQPQHF.

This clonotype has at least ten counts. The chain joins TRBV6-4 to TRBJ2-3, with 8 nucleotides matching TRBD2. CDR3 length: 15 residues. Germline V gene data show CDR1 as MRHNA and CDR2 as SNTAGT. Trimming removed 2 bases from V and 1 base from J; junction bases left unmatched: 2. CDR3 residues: CASSDGAGGTDTQYF. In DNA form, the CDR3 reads TGTGCCAGCAGTGACGGAGCGGGGGGCACAGATACGCAGTATTTT.

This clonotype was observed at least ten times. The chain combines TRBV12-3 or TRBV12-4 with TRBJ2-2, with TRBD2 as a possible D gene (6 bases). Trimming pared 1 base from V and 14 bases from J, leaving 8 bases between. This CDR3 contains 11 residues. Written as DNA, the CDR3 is TGTGCCAGCAGTTTAGTGGAGGGCCTGTTTTTT. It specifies CASSLVEGLFF.

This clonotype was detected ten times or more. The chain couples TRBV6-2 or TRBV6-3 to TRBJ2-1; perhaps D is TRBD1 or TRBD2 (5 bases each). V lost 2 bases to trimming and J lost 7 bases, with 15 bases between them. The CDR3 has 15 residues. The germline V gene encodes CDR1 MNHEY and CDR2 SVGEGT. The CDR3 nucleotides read TGTGCCAGCAGTTACGGTCCGGGGCAGGTGAATGAGCAGTTCTTC. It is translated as CASSYGPGQVNEQFF.

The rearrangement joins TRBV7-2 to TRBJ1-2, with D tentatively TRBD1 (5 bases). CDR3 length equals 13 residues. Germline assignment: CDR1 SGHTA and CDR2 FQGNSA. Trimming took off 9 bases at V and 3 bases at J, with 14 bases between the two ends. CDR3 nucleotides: TGTGCCAGTCGCTGGGACGCGGACTATGGCTACACCTTC. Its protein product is CASRWDADYGYTF.

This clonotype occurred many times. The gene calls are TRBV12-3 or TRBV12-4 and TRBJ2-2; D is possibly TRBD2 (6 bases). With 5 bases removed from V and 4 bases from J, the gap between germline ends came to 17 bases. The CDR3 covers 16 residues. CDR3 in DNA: TGTGCCAGCAGTGGGAACCTGGGGGGTAGCACCGGGGAGCTGTTTTTT. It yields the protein CASSGNLGGSTGELFF.

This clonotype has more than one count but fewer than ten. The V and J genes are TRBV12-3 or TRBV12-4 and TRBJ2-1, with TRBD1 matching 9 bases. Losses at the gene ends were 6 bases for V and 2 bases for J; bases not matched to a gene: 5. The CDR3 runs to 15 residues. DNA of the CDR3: TGTGCCAGCAGCTCTACAGGGGGCCCCTACAATGAGCAGTTCTTC. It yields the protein CASSSTGGPYNEQFF.

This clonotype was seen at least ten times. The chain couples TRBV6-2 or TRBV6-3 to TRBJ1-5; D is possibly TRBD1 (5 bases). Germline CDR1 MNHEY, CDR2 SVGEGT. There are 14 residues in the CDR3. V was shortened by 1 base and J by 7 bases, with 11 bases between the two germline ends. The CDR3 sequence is CASSYLGGGQPQHF. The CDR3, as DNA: TGTGCCAGCAGTTACTTGGGGGGTGGCCAGCCCCAGCATTTT.